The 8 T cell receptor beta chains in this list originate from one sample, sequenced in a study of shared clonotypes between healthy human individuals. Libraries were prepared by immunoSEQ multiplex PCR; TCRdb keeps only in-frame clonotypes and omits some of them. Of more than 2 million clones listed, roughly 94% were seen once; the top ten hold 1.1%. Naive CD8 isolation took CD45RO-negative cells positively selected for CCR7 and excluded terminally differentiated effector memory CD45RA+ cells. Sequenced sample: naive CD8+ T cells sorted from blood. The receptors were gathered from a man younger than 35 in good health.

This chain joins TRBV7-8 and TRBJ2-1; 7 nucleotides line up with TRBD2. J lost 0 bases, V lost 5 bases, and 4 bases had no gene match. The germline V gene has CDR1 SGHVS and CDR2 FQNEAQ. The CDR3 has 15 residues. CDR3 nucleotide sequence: TGTGCCAGCAGCGCCCCTAGCGGCTCCTACAATGAGCAGTTCTTC. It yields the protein CASSAPSGSYNEQFF.

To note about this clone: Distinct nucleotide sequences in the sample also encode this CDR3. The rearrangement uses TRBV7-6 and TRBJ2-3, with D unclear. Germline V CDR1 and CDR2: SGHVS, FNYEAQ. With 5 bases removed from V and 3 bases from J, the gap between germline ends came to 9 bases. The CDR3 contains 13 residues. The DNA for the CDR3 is TGTGCCAGCAGCCTGGACCTTACAGATACGCAGTATTTT. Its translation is CASSLDLTDTQYF.

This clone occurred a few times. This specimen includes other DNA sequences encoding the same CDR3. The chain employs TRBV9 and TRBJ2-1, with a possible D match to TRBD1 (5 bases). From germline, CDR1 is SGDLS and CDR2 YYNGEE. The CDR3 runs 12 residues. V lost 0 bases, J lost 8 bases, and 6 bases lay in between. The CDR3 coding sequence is TGTGCCAGCAGCGTAGGGGGCCATGAGCAGTTCTTC. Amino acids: CASSVGGHEQFF.

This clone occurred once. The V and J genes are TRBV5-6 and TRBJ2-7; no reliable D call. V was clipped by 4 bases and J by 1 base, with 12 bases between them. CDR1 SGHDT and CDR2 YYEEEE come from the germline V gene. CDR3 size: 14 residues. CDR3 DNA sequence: TGTGCCAGCAGCCCTTGGGGTGGGTCCTACGAGCAGTACTTC. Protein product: CASSPWGGSYEQYF.

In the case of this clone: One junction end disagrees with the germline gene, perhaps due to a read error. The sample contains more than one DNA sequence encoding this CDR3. This CDR3 is CASSYSRGDTQYF. CDR3 in DNA: TGTGCCAGCAGCTACTCCAGGGGAGATACGCAGTATTTT. The V and J genes are TRBV6-5 and TRBJ2-3; D possibly corresponds to TRBD1 (6 bases). Germline V gene lookup returns CDR1 MNHEY and CDR2 SVGAGI. The length of the CDR3 is 13 residues.

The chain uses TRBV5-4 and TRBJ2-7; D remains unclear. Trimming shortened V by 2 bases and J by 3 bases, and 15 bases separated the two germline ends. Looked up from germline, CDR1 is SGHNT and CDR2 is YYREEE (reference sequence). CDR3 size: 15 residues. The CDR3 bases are TGTGCCAGCAGCTTTGAAGGCGGTCCCAACTACGAGCAGTACTTC. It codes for CASSFEGGPNYEQYF.

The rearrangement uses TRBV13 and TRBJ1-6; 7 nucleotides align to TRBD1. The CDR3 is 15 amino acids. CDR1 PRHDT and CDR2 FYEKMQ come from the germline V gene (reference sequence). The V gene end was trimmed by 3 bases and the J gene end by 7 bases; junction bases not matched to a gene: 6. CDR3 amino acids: CASSFTGASNSPLHF. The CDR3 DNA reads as TGTGCCAGCAGCTTTACAGGGGCATCGAATTCACCCCTCCACTTT.

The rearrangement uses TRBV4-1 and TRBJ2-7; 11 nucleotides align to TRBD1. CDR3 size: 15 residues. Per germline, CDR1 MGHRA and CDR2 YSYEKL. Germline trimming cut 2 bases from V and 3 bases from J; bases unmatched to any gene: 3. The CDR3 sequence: CASSQPGTGGYEQYF. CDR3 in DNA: TGCGCCAGCAGCCAACCCGGGACAGGGGGCTACGAGCAGTACTTC.